This TCR beta chain was identified during a study of T cell changes during pregnancy in multiple sclerosis. Libraries were prepared by immunoSEQ multiplex PCR; TCRdb keeps only in-frame clonotypes and omits some of them. The profile shows 75,000 to 95,000 clones, 75% to 95% of them singletons. Germline-derived CDR1 and CDR2 are SGHAT and FQNNGV. Trimming took 0 bases from V and 5 from J, leaving 9 bases between them. This CDR3 contains 14 residues. This TCR derives from a female donor with multiple sclerosis, enrolled in a pregnancy study. The source was peripheral blood, collected before pregnancy. The rearrangement joins TRBV11-2 to TRBJ2-3; D is perhaps TRBD1 (5 bases). CDR3 sequence: CASSLDWGVDTQYF. The CDR3 DNA sequence: TGTGCCAGCAGCTTAGATTGGGGCGTAGATACGCAGTATTTT.